Each of the 11 T cell receptor beta chains below was sequenced from the same sample in a study of monozygotic twins with inflammatory bowel disease. Reprocessing the 5' RACE reads, TCRdb reports a single entry for every CDR3 protein and omits DNA. The sample yields about 330,000 distinct CDR3 sequences, of which the top ten take up over 2%. What was sequenced was blood. These receptor sequences come from a human donor with ulcerative colitis or Crohn's disease, or a healthy co-twin of an affected twin (not recorded which).

The chain has TRBV11-2 and TRBJ2-7; TCRdb picks TRBD2, but there is no DNA to check that call. The CDR3 spans 14 residues. In germline, CDR1 is SGHAT, CDR2 FQNNGV. The CDR3 here is CASSPLSPGYEQYF.

CDR3 sequence: CASRRTGTVNTEAFF. The chain recombines TRBV7-9 with TRBJ1-1; TCRdb's D call of TRBD1 is untestable without DNA. Germline values: CDR1 SEHNR, CDR2 FQNEAQ (reference sequence). This CDR3 contains 15 residues.

The chain joins TRBV20-1 to TRBJ2-5; TCRdb designates TRBD1, a call that cannot be tested without DNA. Germline CDR1 reads DFQATT; CDR2 reads SNEGSKA (reference sequence). The CDR3 is 15 residues long. The CDR3 loop reads CSAMRAGTGRETQYF.

The rearrangement uses TRBV5-5 and TRBJ2-7; TCRdb proposes TRBD1, but this gene call is untestable without DNA. The length of the CDR3 is 14 residues. The germline gives CDR1 SGHKS, CDR2 YYEKEE (reference sequence). CDR3 protein: CASSPRGQSYEQYF.

The chain recombines TRBV11-2 with TRBJ2-2; without DNA, the TCRdb call of TRBD1 cannot be checked. This CDR3 is built from 15 residues. Germline lookup yields CDR1 SGHAT and CDR2 FQNNGV. CDR3 amino acids: CASRLTGTGTGELFF.

The CDR3 is CASSLWENTEAFF. The gene calls are TRBV5-6 and TRBJ1-1. CDR1 and CDR2 from the germline V gene are SGHDT and YYEEEE. The CDR3 extends over 13 amino acids. The full variable domain, its missing parts supplied by reference TRBV5-6 and TRBJ1-1, is DAGVTQSPTHLIKTRGQQVTLRCSPKSGHDTVSWYQQALGQGPQFIFQYYEEEERQRGNFPDRFSGHQFPNYSSELNVNALLLGDSALYLCASSLWENTEAFFGQGTRLTVV.

J is TRBJ2-2 and V is TRBV6-5. The CDR3 sequence is 16 residues long. Germline V CDR1 and CDR2: MNHEY, SVGAGI. The CDR3 region is CASSYSTTSGTGELFF.

The chain combines TRBV5-1 with TRBJ2-5. Germline CDR1 SGHRS, CDR2 YFSETQ. The length of the CDR3 is 13 residues. CDR3 region: CASSFALGETQYF.

This chain connects TRBV6-2 or TRBV6-3 to TRBJ1-1; TCRdb names TRBD1, which stays unverified in the absence of DNA. This CDR3 has 15 residues. Germline V gives CDR1 MNHEY, CDR2 SVGEGT. CDR3 loop: CASSSLDSLNTEAFF.

This sequence joins TRBV28 and TRBJ1-5; the TRBD1 assignment by TCRdb is unverifiable without DNA. Germline V lookup: CDR1 MDHEN, CDR2 SYDVKM. CDR3 size: 15 residues. CDR3 in amino acids: CASRPTGYSNQPQHF.

The CDR3: CASSWGRAAGELFF. V usage is TRBV12-3 or TRBV12-4 and J usage is TRBJ2-2; TCRdb indicates TRBD2, and absent DNA this call remains unverified. The CDR3 runs to 14 residues.